This T cell receptor beta chain is from a study of T cell clonotyping in hematopoietic cell transplantation. Study findings and constraints: At the given depth, recipient repertoires were over 95% de novo clonotypes. Graft donor and pretransplant recipient Inverse Simpson Index values predicted broader posttransplant TCR diversity. Recipient TCR diversity dropped after transplant; expanded clonotypes rose from day 30 to 180.

Details on this clone: Its target is not known.

Recipient blood drawn about 28 days pretransplant and days 30, 100, 180 after. Sequencing was performed with immunoSEQ multiplex PCR; in TCRdb, only in-frame clones are kept and a portion is missing. The table shows around 17,000 clones, with around 85% occurring only once. V gave up 5 bases and J gave up 2 bases, with 9 bases separating them. The length of the CDR3 is 13 residues. The germline V gene has CDR1 SNHLY and CDR2 FYNNEI. The source was PBMCs, collected 100 days after allogeneic stem cell transplant. This receptor was identified in a male patient aged 55 to 70 who had an allogeneic stem cell transplant from a related donor, so the T cells may come from the graft donor. Some clones in this sample may be carry-over from other donors' samples. The gene calls are TRBV2 and TRBJ1-2; D may be TRBD1 (5 bases). CDR3 bases: TGTGCCAGCAGTACGGGACGGAACTATGGCTACACCTTC. This translates into CASSTGRNYGYTF. Complete variable domain (other parts from reference TRBV2 and TRBJ1-2): EPEVTQTPSHQVTQMGQEVILRCVPISNHLYFYWYRQILGQKVEFLVSFYNNEISEKSEIFDDQFSVERPDGSNFTLKIRSTKLEDSAMYFCASSTGRNYGYTFGSGTRLTVV.